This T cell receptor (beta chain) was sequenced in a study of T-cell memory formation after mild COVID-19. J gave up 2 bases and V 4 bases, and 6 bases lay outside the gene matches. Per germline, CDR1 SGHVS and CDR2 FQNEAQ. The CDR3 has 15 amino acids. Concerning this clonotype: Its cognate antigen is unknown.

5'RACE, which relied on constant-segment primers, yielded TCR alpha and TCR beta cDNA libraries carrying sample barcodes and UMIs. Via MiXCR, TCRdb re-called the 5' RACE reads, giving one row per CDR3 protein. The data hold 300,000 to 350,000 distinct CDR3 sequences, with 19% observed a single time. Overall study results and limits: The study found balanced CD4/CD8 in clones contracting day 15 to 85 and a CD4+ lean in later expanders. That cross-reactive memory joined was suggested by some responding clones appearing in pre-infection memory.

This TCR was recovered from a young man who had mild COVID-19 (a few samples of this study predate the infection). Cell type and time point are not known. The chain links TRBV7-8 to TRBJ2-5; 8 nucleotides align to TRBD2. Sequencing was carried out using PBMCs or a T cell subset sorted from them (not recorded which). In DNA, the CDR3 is TGTGCCAGCAGCTATTATAGCGGGAAACAAGAGACCCAGTACTTC. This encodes CASSYYSGKQETQYF.